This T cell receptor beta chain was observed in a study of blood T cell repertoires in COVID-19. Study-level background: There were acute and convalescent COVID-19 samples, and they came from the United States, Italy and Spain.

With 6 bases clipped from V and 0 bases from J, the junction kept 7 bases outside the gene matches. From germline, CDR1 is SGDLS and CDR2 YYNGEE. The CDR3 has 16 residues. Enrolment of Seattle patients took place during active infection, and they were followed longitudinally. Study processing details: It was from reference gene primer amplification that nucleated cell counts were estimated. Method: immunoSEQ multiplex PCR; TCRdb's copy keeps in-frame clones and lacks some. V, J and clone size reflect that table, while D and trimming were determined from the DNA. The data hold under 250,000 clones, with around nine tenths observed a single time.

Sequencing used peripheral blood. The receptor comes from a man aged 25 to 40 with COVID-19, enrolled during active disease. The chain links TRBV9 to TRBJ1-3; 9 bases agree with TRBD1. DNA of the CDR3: TGTGCCAGCACCGCCGGGACAGGGAACTCTGGAAACACCATATATTTT. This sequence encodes CASTAGTGNSGNTIYF.